Listed below are T cell receptor beta chains from one sample, sequenced in a study of OX40 agonist ivuxolimab in advanced cancers. Generated by immunoSEQ multiplex PCR, the TCRdb table keeps only in-frame clones and is missing some. The table lists around 95,000 clones, about 88% of them singletons, with around 0.16% in the top ten. Specimen: CD4+ or CD8+ T cells sorted from blood, collected in a trial of the OX40 agonist ivuxolimab. The origin of the receptors is an adult with an advanced solid tumor such as melanoma, head and neck, liver or kidney cancer. Each CDR3 is given without its conserved first and last residue. D genes are given only for firm matches. Some rows have no size entry. The others give once, few or many, or a class for an expanded clone.

D: NA
J: TRBJ2-2
V: TRBV2
size: few
CDR3: ASSPTRPLAGELF

D: NA
J: TRBJ2-2
V: TRBV11-1
size: NA
CDR3: ASSLLRLNTGELF

D: NA
J: TRBJ2-5
V: TRBV29-1
size: NA
CDR3: SVPAWETQY

D: NA
J: NA
V: TRBV5-1
size: NA
CDR3: ASSFRTGSGSYEQY

D: NA
J: TRBJ2-2
V: TRBV10-1
size: NA
CDR3: ASRDTNTGELF

D: TRBD2
J: TRBJ2-2
V: TRBV4-1
size: NA
CDR3: ASSPPGWDGGESETGELF

D: TRBD2
J: TRBJ2-3
V: TRBV28
size: NA
CDR3: ASSNPLAGVRDTQY

D: TRBD2
J: TRBJ2-1
V: TRBV7-9
size: NA
CDR3: ASSILAGGESYNEQF

D: NA
J: TRBJ2-2
V: TRBV5-1
size: NA
CDR3: ASSLGRSGYTGELF

D: NA
J: TRBJ2-1
V: TRBV5-1
size: once
CDR3: ASSRDSATYNEQF

D: TRBD2
J: TRBJ2-1
V: TRBV5-1
size: NA
CDR3: ASSRRRGVNNEQF

D: NA
J: TRBJ1-2
V: TRBV30
size: once
CDR3: AWSPQTVSYGYT

D: TRBD2
J: TRBJ2-6
V: TRBV28
size: NA
CDR3: ASTLGGAGANVLT

D: NA
J: TRBJ2-5
V: TRBV19
size: NA
CDR3: ASSISGPGETQY

D: NA
J: TRBJ1-1
V: TRBV5-1
size: NA
CDR3: ASSLSGGVTEAF

D: NA
J: TRBJ2-3
V: TRBV2
size: NA
CDR3: AGPGQSTDTQY

D: NA
J: TRBJ2-2
V: TRBV19
size: once
CDR3: ASRGRGNTGELF

D: NA
J: TRBJ2-1
V: TRBV9
size: NA
CDR3: ASSVMAHNEQF

D: TRBD1
J: TRBJ2-3
V: TRBV5-1
size: NA
CDR3: ASSLADRTTDTQY

D: NA
J: TRBJ1-3
V: TRBV30
size: NA
CDR3: AWSTLQLSSGNTIY

D: TRBD2
J: TRBJ2-2
V: TRBV28
size: NA
CDR3: ASRGLKGLAGGRNTGELF

D: NA
J: TRBJ2-2
V: TRBV28
size: NA
CDR3: ASSFGGVTGELF

D: NA
J: TRBJ1-5
V: TRBV28
size: NA
CDR3: ASSPQSGSNQPQH

D: NA
J: TRBJ2-6
V: TRBV15
size: NA
CDR3: ATSSKISGANVLT

D: TRBD1
J: TRBJ2-7
V: TRBV11-2
size: NA
CDR3: ASSLGTGAAYEQY

D: NA
J: TRBJ1-1
V: TRBV5-1
size: NA
CDR3: ASSLLVDTEAF

D: NA
J: TRBJ2-2
V: TRBV21-1
size: NA
CDR3: ASSKLGFYRPLNTGELF

D: NA
J: TRBJ2-1
V: TRBV6-1
size: NA
CDR3: ASSELWAQAEQF

D: TRBD1
J: TRBJ2-7
V: TRBV11-2
size: NA
CDR3: ASSFGTGRYEQY

D: NA
J: TRBJ1-6
V: TRBV5-4
size: few
CDR3: ASSLRFGGDLYNSPLH

D: TRBD1
J: TRBJ1-6
V: TRBV25-1
size: NA
CDR3: ASSALSGGNSPLH

D: NA
J: TRBJ1-1
V: TRBV5-1
size: NA
CDR3: ASSPGHRTHEAF

D: NA
J: TRBJ2-7
V: TRBV6-1
size: NA
CDR3: ASSESYSGYEQY

D: NA
J: TRBJ2-2
V: TRBV29-1
size: once
CDR3: SVPGPTNTGELF

D: NA
J: TRBJ2-7
V: TRBV7-3
size: NA
CDR3: ASSLRQGPADEQY

D: NA
J: TRBJ2-1
V: TRBV29-1
size: NA
CDR3: SVARQRKNNEQF

D: TRBD1
J: TRBJ1-3
V: TRBV6-1
size: NA
CDR3: ASSAIQGQRAGNTIY

D: NA
J: TRBJ2-1
V: TRBV11-2
size: NA
CDR3: ASSPSPRGNEQF

D: TRBD1
J: TRBJ1-5
V: TRBV19
size: NA
CDR3: ASSIGQGREQPQH

D: TRBD1
J: TRBJ2-2
V: TRBV7-8
size: once
CDR3: ASSSGTGMTGELF

D: NA
J: TRBJ2-2
V: TRBV5-1
size: NA
CDR3: ASSLVGPTGELF

D: NA
J: TRBJ2-7
V: TRBV6-1
size: NA
CDR3: ASSEAASIYEQY

D: NA
J: TRBJ2-1
V: TRBV6-6
size: NA
CDR3: ASRGVNEQF

D: NA
J: TRBJ2-6
V: TRBV27
size: NA
CDR3: ASSWGGTTGSGANVLT

D: NA
J: TRBJ2-5
V: TRBV15
size: NA
CDR3: ATQRGQEETQY

D: NA
J: TRBJ1-5
V: TRBV29-1
size: NA
CDR3: TEGGISNQPQH

D: NA
J: TRBJ2-2
V: TRBV6-5
size: once
CDR3: ASSVSVNTGELF

D: TRBD1
J: TRBJ2-6
V: TRBV19
size: NA
CDR3: ASRKTGTGFSGANVLT

D: TRBD2
J: TRBJ2-1
V: TRBV6-4
size: once
CDR3: ASSSGRGGNEQF

D: TRBD1
J: TRBJ1-5
V: TRBV6-5
size: NA
CDR3: ASSPGQNSNQPQH

D: NA
J: TRBJ2-5
V: TRBV29-1
size: NA
CDR3: SVEFGGGDHAD